The 14 T cell receptor beta chains below were found in one sample sequenced in a study of cytomegalovirus exposure and HLA in healthy donors. Clones were read by immunoSEQ multiplex PCR, and TCRdb kept only the in-frame ones, dropping some. The sample has roughly 50,000 clones, around 93% seen once; the top ten hold around 1.7%. Input material: PBMCs. The receptor source for this set is a woman between 18 and 30 years old in good health and CMV-seropositive.

The chain combines TRBV30 with TRBJ1-2; D remains ambiguous. The V and J ends lost 0 bases and 7 bases respectively, with 15 bases between them. There are 14 residues in the CDR3. Germline V gene lookup returns CDR1 GTSNPN and CDR2 SVGIG (reference sequence). The CDR3 DNA sequence: TGTGCCTGGAGTGTAGACCGGGGTTCGGCTGGCTACACCTTC. Protein: CAWSVDRGSAGYTF. Looking up the rest from reference TRBV30 and TRBJ1-2 gives the full variable domain: SQTIHQWPATLVQPVGSPLSLECTVEGTSNPNLYWYRQAAGRGLQLLFYSVGIGQISSEVPQNLSASRPQDRQFILSSKKLLLSDSGFYLCAWSVDRGSAGYTFGSGTRLTVV.

V and J are TRBV6-5 and TRBJ2-7; D gene uncertain. Germline CDR1 is MNHEY and CDR2 is SVGAGI. CDR3 length equals 15 residues. V was pared by 2 bases and J by 2 bases, with 13 bases between. CDR3 sequence: CASSYQAGQTYEQYF. The CDR3 coding sequence is TGTGCCAGCAGTTACCAGGCAGGTCAAACCTACGAGCAGTACTTC.

CDR3 sequence (DNA): TGTGCCAGCAGCTTAAGAGGTAGCGGGGGGTCCTACAATGAGCAGTTCTTC. Translating gives CASSLRGSGGSYNEQFF. The chain combines TRBV7-3 with TRBJ2-1; 10 bases match TRBD2. The CDR3 extends over 17 amino acids. The V and J ends lost 1 base and 1 base, in that order; junction bases with no gene match: 4. Germline loops: CDR1 SGHTA, CDR2 FQGTGA.

V is TRBV4-1 and J is TRBJ2-2; TRBD2 is a possible D gene (6 bases). Germline V gene lookup returns CDR1 MGHRA and CDR2 YSYEKL. V shed 3 bases and J shed 6 bases, with 11 bases lying between them. The CDR3 is made up of 14 amino acids. The CDR3 DNA reads as TGCGCCAGCAGCCAGCCCGGGGGAGCCGGGGAGCTGTTTTTT. It yields the protein CASSQPGGAGELFF.

The chain recombines TRBV10-2 with TRBJ1-2; 8 bases align to TRBD1. Germline loops: CDR1 WSHSY, CDR2 SAAADI. V trimming: 7 bases; J trimming: 6 bases; junction bases outside the gene matches: 10. The CDR3 covers 14 residues. CDR3 sequence (DNA): TGCGCCAGCAAGGAGGGACAGGTGAAGGATGGCTACACCTTC. It encodes CASKEGQVKDGYTF.

This clone was counted a single time. V usage is TRBV4-1 and J usage is TRBJ1-5; D unclear. This CDR3 is built from 15 residues. Trimming took off 1 base at V and 5 bases at J, with 12 bases between the two ends. CDR1 MGHRA and CDR2 YSYEKL come from the germline V gene. The CDR3 sequence: CASSQGAGGYQPQHF. Here the CDR3 DNA reads TGCGCCAGCAGCCAAGGGGCCGGAGGGTATCAGCCCCAGCATTTT.

V is TRBV5-1 and J is TRBJ2-5; perhaps TRBD2 as D (6 bases). Deletions cut 7 bases from V and 5 bases from J, with 15 bases between. The CDR3 runs 13 residues. Looked up from germline, CDR1 is SGHRS and CDR2 is YFSETQ. This CDR3 is CASAHMEGETQYF. CDR3 bases: TGCGCCAGCGCTCATATGGAGGGGGAGACCCAGTACTTC. Looking up the rest from reference TRBV5-1 and TRBJ2-5 gives the full variable domain: KAGVTQTPRYLIKTRGQQVTLSCSPISGHRSVSWYQQTPGQGLQFLFEYFSETQRNKGNFPGRFSGRQFSNSRSEMNVSTLELGDSALYLCASAHMEGETQYFGPGTRLLVL.

This chain joins TRBV7-3 and TRBJ2-5; D may be TRBD2 (6 bases). V lost 0 bases to trimming and J lost 1 base, with 9 bases between them. CDR3 size: 15 residues. The germline V gene has CDR1 SGHTA and CDR2 FQGTGA. The CDR3 DNA sequence: TGTGCCAGCAGCTTAACGGGCGGGACCCAAGAGACCCAGTACTTC. Translated: CASSLTGGTQETQYF. The variable domain in full, with the rest retrieved from reference TRBV7-3 and TRBJ2-5, is GAGVSQTPSNKVTEKGKYVELRCDPISGHTALYWYRQSLGQGPEFLIYFQGTGAADDSGLPNDRFFAVRPEGSVSTLKIQRTERGDSAVYLCASSLTGGTQETQYFGPGTRLLVL.

The rearrangement links TRBV12-5 to TRBJ2-2; D might be TRBD1 (6 bases). Between the trimmed V and J ends, which lost 4 bases and 6 bases, there was a span of 6 bases. CDR1 is LGHNT, CDR2 FRNRAP, per germline. This CDR3 is 12 amino acids long. The CDR3 DNA reads as TGTGCTAGTGGTTGGGGGCCCGGGGAGCTGTTTTTT. This encodes CASGWGPGELFF.

The J gene is TRBJ1-2, the V gene TRBV30; D is uncertain. The V end lost 0 bases, the J end lost 6 bases, and 8 bases lay between the germline ends. Germline V gene lookup returns CDR1 GTSNPN and CDR2 SVGIG (reference sequence). This CDR3 is built from 12 residues. CDR3 residues: CAWSVRGDGYTF. The DNA for the CDR3 is TGTGCCTGGAGTGTACGTGGAGATGGCTACACCTTC.

This chain joins TRBV11-2 and TRBJ1-3, with a possible D match to TRBD1 (6 bases). V shed 8 bases and J shed 6 bases, with 14 bases lying between them. The CDR3 runs 13 residues. Germline V CDR1 and CDR2: SGHAT, FQNNGV. The CDR3 bases are TGTGCCAGCGGTAGGACAGTCCCAAACACCATATATTTT. It specifies CASGRTVPNTIYF. Looking up the rest from reference TRBV11-2 and TRBJ1-3 gives the full variable domain: EAGVAQSPRYKIIEKRQSVAFWCNPISGHATLYWYQQILGQGPKLLIQFQNNGVVDDSQLPKDRFSAERLKGVDSTLKIQPAKLEDSAVYLCASGRTVPNTIYFGEGSWLTVV.

The J gene is TRBJ2-2, the V gene TRBV27; D gene unclear. Looked up from germline, CDR1 is MNHEY and CDR2 is SMNVEV (reference sequence). The CDR3 is 12 amino acids. V was cut by 3 bases and J by 6 bases, with 5 bases left in between. CDR3 amino acids: CASSFSAGELFF. In DNA form, the CDR3 reads TGTGCCAGCAGTTTTTCGGCCGGGGAGCTGTTTTTT.

This clone was recorded a few times. The chain joins TRBV11-3 to TRBJ2-3; D remains unclear. CDR1 SGHNT and CDR2 YENEEA come from the germline V gene. The CDR3 length is 15 residues. Trimming took 4 bases from V and 0 from J, leaving 11 bases between them. The CDR3 DNA reads as TGTGCCAGCAGCTCCCCCGGTGCTAGCACAGATACGCAGTATTTT. Translating it yields CASSSPGASTDTQYF.

The table lists this clone with a few counts. The V gene is TRBV7-8, the J gene TRBJ1-2; 10 bases agree with TRBD1. This CDR3 is 14 amino acids long. The germline V gene encodes CDR1 SGHVS and CDR2 FQNEAQ. J was trimmed by 4 bases and V by 5 bases; bases with no gene match: 4. The CDR3 nucleotides read TGTGCCAGCAGCCCGGACAGGGGGACCTATGGCTACACCTTC. Protein sequence: CASSPDRGTYGYTF.